The 17 T cell receptor beta chains in this list originate from one sample, sequenced in a study of blood T cell repertoires in COVID-19. Sequencing used immunoSEQ multiplex PCR; TCRdb keeps in-frame clones, though not all of them. The sample holds under 250,000 clones; just over 90% are singletons and the top ten take around 1.2%. The sample comprised peripheral blood. These receptor sequences come from a young man with acute or convalescent COVID-19.

The CDR3 DNA follows: TGTGCCAGCAGCTCCCAGGCAGGGAACTATGGCTACACCTTC. The encoded protein is CASSSQAGNYGYTF. This chain links TRBV7-8 with TRBJ1-2, with D possibly matching TRBD1 (5 bases). Germline CDR1 is SGHVS and CDR2 is FQNEAQ. This CDR3 contains 14 residues. V was pared by 4 bases and J by 2 bases, with 11 bases between.

Comment on this clone: The same CDR3 also results from other DNA sequences found in this sample. The V call is TRBV9, the J call TRBJ2-1, with D possibly matching TRBD1 (6 bases). This CDR3 comprises 13 residues. Germline V lookup: CDR1 SGDLS, CDR2 YYNGEE. V lost 1 base to trimming and J lost 5 bases, with 7 bases between them. The CDR3 here is CASSVRTDNEQFF. CDR3 nucleotide sequence: TGTGCCAGCAGCGTAAGGACAGACAATGAGCAGTTCTTC.

The chain uses TRBV5-4 and TRBJ2-3; D gene uncertain. Germline lookup yields CDR1 SGHNT and CDR2 YYREEE (reference sequence). Trimming shortened V by 6 bases and J by 5 bases, and 16 bases separated the two germline ends. This CDR3 has 14 residues. The CDR3 coding sequence is TGTGCCAGCACCACCTGGCCGCTCGAAGATACGCAGTATTTT. This encodes CASTTWPLEDTQYF. Supplemented by reference TRBV5-4 and TRBJ2-3, the full variable domain reads ETGVTQSPTHLIKTRGQQVTLRCSSQSGHNTVSWYQQALGQGPQFIFQYYREEENGRGNFPPRFSGLQFPNYSSELNVNALELDDSALYLCASTTWPLEDTQYFGPGTRLTVL.

The chain is built from TRBV19 and TRBJ1-2; 9 nucleotides align to TRBD1. CDR3 length: 15 amino acids. Germline CDR1 reads LNHDA; CDR2 reads SQIVND (reference sequence). Trimming removed 5 bases from V and 2 bases from J; junction bases left unmatched: 6. CDR3 residues: CASSLGTGRNYGYTF. The DNA for the CDR3 is TGTGCCAGTAGTCTGGGGACAGGGAGGAACTATGGCTACACCTTC.

The chain joins TRBV4-1 to TRBJ2-2; D unclear. This CDR3 is 13 amino acids long. The V and J ends lost 4 bases and 6 bases respectively, with 9 bases between them. Germline V gene lookup returns CDR1 MGHRA and CDR2 YSYEKL. The CDR3: CASSLSPPGELFF. CDR3 nucleotide sequence: TGCGCCAGCAGCCTCAGTCCTCCCGGGGAGCTGTTTTTT.

The J gene is TRBJ2-7, the V gene TRBV7-9; 7 bases match TRBD1. Trimming at V came to 1 base and at J to 3 bases, leaving 9 bases not matched to a gene. The CDR3 is 16 residues long. The germline CDR1 and CDR2 sequences are SEHNR and FQNEAQ (reference sequence). CDR3 residues: CASSLEFRDSFYEQYF. Written as DNA, the CDR3 is TGTGCCAGCAGCTTAGAGTTTCGGGACAGCTTCTACGAGCAGTACTTC.

The chain is built from TRBV9 and TRBJ1-5; tentative D call: TRBD1 (5 bases). Germline-derived CDR1 and CDR2 are SGDLS and YYNGEE. V lost 4 bases to trimming and J lost 2 bases, with 13 bases between them. The CDR3 has 15 residues. CDR3 residues: CASSPGRDGNQPQHF. The CDR3 DNA follows: TGTGCCAGCAGCCCCGGGAGGGACGGCAATCAGCCCCAGCATTTT.

V usage is TRBV9 and J usage is TRBJ1-5; maybe TRBD1 (6 bases). Germline loops: CDR1 SGDLS, CDR2 YYNGEE. The V and J ends lost 3 bases and 5 bases respectively, with 9 bases between them. The CDR3 runs to 13 residues. The CDR3, as DNA: TGTGCCAGCAGCGGGGGGCCCGATCAGCCCCAGCATTTT. It yields the protein CASSGGPDQPQHF.

This chain connects TRBV7-9 to TRBJ2-7; 8 nucleotides match TRBD2. Per germline, CDR1 SEHNR and CDR2 FQNEAQ (reference sequence). This CDR3 contains 16 residues. V shed 0 bases and J 0 bases; nucleotides not matched to a gene: 4. This CDR3 reads CASSLAGGGISYEQYF. CDR3 nucleotides: TGTGCCAGCAGCTTAGCGGGCGGGGGGATCTCCTACGAGCAGTACTTC.

The chain has TRBV10-3 and TRBJ2-1, with TRBD2 matching 8 bases. CDR3 size: 17 residues. The germline V gene encodes CDR1 ENHRY and CDR2 SYGVKD. Trimming cost V 3 bases and J 2 bases; bases outside gene matches: 9. The CDR3 DNA follows: TGTGCCATCAGTGAATACGGGGGGGGTGTAGCCTACAATGAGCAGTTCTTC. The encoded protein is CAISEYGGGVAYNEQFF.

This clone showed up just once. The junction departs from germline at one end; a sequencing error may be responsible. The chain uses TRBV9 and TRBJ2-6; possibly TRBD1 for D (6 bases). Germline assignment: CDR1 SGDLS and CDR2 YYNGEE. There are 18 residues in the CDR3. The chain's CDR3 is CASSTPTGIYSGANVLTF. CDR3 sequence (DNA): TGTGCCAGCAGCACACCGACAGGAATATACTCTGGGGCCAACGTCCTAACTTTC. Combining the CDR3 with reference TRBV9 and TRBJ2-6 gives the whole variable domain DSGVTQTPKHLITATGQRVTLRCSPRSGDLSVYWYQQSLDQGLQFLIQYYNGEERAKGNILERFSAQQFPDLHSELNLSSLELGDSALYFCASSTPTGIYSGANVLTFGAGSRLTVL.

V is TRBV7-3 and J is TRBJ2-3, with TRBD2 matching over 11 bases. V gave up 4 bases and J gave up 1 base; unmatched junction bases: 13. The CDR3 has 19 residues. Germline CDR1 and CDR2: SGHTA and FQGTGA. CDR3: CASSSRGSGGAAGTDTQYF. The CDR3 coding sequence is TGTGCCAGCAGCTCCCGAGGTAGCGGGGGGGCCGCTGGCACAGATACGCAGTATTTT. Variable domain in full (rest from reference TRBV7-3 and TRBJ2-3): GAGVSQTPSNKVTEKGKYVELRCDPISGHTALYWYRQSLGQGPEFLIYFQGTGAADDSGLPNDRFFAVRPEGSVSTLKIQRTERGDSAVYLCASSSRGSGGAAGTDTQYFGPGTRLTVL.

The chain employs TRBV7-9 and TRBJ1-1, with 9 bases matching TRBD1. CDR1 is SEHNR and CDR2 is FQNEAQ in the germline V gene (reference sequence). The CDR3 sequence is 13 residues long. The J segment lost 4 bases and the V segment lost 3 bases, leaving 0 bases of the junction unmatched. This CDR3 reads CASSLGQGTEAFF. Here the CDR3 DNA reads TGTGCCAGCAGCTTGGGACAGGGCACTGAAGCTTTCTTT.

The rearrangement joins TRBV19 to TRBJ2-2, with D perhaps matching TRBD2 (5 bases). CDR3 size: 17 residues. Per germline, CDR1 LNHDA and CDR2 SQIVND (reference sequence). V lost 10 bases to trimming and J lost 2 bases, with 23 bases between them. The chain's CDR3 is CATSRPQAVTNTGELFF. The DNA of the CDR3 is TGTGCCACATCGAGGCCTCAAGCGGTGACTAACACCGGGGAGCTGTTTTTT.

The rearrangement links TRBV14 to TRBJ2-1; no clear D gene. Germline lookup yields CDR1 SGHDN and CDR2 FVKESK. Deletions cut 1 base from V and 12 bases from J, with 7 bases between. The length of the CDR3 is 11 residues. CDR3 residues: CASSQAYRQFF. CDR3 nucleotides: TGTGCCAGCAGCCAAGCCTATCGGCAGTTCTTC. Full variable domain (outside the CDR3, taken from reference TRBV14 and TRBJ2-1): EAGVTQFPSHSVIEKGQTVTLRCDPISGHDNLYWYRRVMGKEIKFLLHFVKESKQDESGMPNNRFLAERTGGTYSTLKVQPAELEDSGVYFCASSQAYRQFFGPGTRLTVL.

A single count supports this clone. This chain connects TRBV2 to TRBJ1-5, with 10 positions matching TRBD1. Germline V gene sequence: CDR1 SNHLY, CDR2 FYNNEI. J lost 4 bases, V lost 5 bases, and 8 bases had no gene match. This CDR3 has 16 residues. The CDR3 nucleotides are TGTGCCAGCAGTCGAAAGGCGGGACAGGGGAATCAGCCCCAGCATTTT. The encoded protein is CASSRKAGQGNQPQHF.

The CDR3 protein is CASSLSGQGSDTQYF. CDR3 coding DNA: TGTGCCAGCAGTTTATCGGGACAGGGTTCCGATACGCAGTATTTT. V is TRBV28 and J is TRBJ2-3; TRBD1 agrees at 9 bases. The germline V gene encodes CDR1 MDHEN and CDR2 SYDVKM. This CDR3 contains 15 residues. With 1 base clipped from V and 6 bases from J, the junction kept 5 bases outside the gene matches.